This T cell receptor (beta chain) appears in the sequencing data of a study of graft-versus-host responses after intestinal transplantation. On the study more broadly: Recipients uniformly received anti-thymocyte globulin induction, followed by tacrolimus and steroids for approximately 3 years.

On this clone itself: The antigen is undetermined.

V lost 10 bases, J lost 2 bases, and 8 bases stayed unmatched. Germline V CDR1 and CDR2: MNHEY, SMNVEV (reference sequence). The CDR3 has 14 amino acids. TCRdb's table, derived via immunoSEQ multiplex PCR, lists solely in-frame clones and lacks some. The sample contains approximately 90,000 clones, 88% of which appear only once. This chain joins TRBV27 and TRBJ1-1, with 9 bases fitting TRBD1. The source material was unstimulated CD4+ T cells sorted from spleen or lymph node cells, sampled before transplant. The sequence was obtained from a human donor who was the organ donor for an intestinal transplant. The chain's CDR3 is CATSPQGANTEAFF. In DNA, the CDR3 is TGTGCCACCTCCCCACAGGGGGCAAACACTGAAGCTTTCTTT.